Shown below are 8 T cell receptor beta chains from a single sample sequenced in a study of blood T cell repertoires in COVID-19. Only in-frame clones appear in the TCRdb table, and some are missing; sequencing was by immunoSEQ multiplex PCR. The sample contains some 40,000 clones, approximately 83% of which appear only once. The material sequenced was peripheral blood. The receptor source for this set is a man between 40 and 49 years old with active COVID-19.

Points on this clone: The junction departs from the called germline gene at one end, perhaps through a read error. CDR3 sequence reads: CASSLRTSGSRETQYF. In DNA, the CDR3 is TGTGCTAGCAGCTTAAGGACTAGCGGGAGTAGGGAGACCCAGTACTTC. The gene calls are TRBV7-7 and TRBJ2-5; TRBD2 matches at 13 bases. Germline loops: CDR1 SSHAT, CDR2 FNYEAQ (reference sequence). The CDR3 length is 16 residues.

J is TRBJ2-1 and V is TRBV9; TRBD2 aligns across 8 bases. The CDR3 runs to 15 residues. V trimming: 3 bases; J trimming: 5 bases; junction bases outside the gene matches: 7. CDR1 is SGDLS, CDR2 YYNGEE, per germline. The CDR3 sequence: CASSEREGLNNEQFF. The CDR3 DNA follows: TGTGCCAGCAGCGAACGGGAGGGTCTGAACAATGAGCAGTTCTTC.

The rearrangement links TRBV30 to TRBJ1-5; TRBD1 agrees at 7 bases. V was clipped by 3 bases and J by 6 bases; unmatched bases: 5. Per the germline V gene, CDR1 is GTSNPN and CDR2 is SVGIG (reference sequence). The CDR3 contains 13 residues. As DNA, the CDR3 is TGTGCCTGGAGCCCCGACAGGGTTCAGCCCCAGCATTTT. It codes for CAWSPDRVQPQHF.

The V call is TRBV7-8, the J call TRBJ1-1; D might be TRBD1 (5 bases). The CDR3 is 14 amino acids. V gave up 3 bases and J gave up 8 bases, with 16 bases separating them. Germline CDR1 reads SGHVS; CDR2 reads FQNEAQ. The CDR3 region has the DNA TGTGCCAGCAGCTTGCGGGGGATCTCATCGGAAGCTTTCTTT. Translated: CASSLRGISSEAFF.

The V and J genes are TRBV3-1 (or the pseudogene TRBV3-2) and TRBJ2-5; 10 nucleotides match TRBD2. The V segment lost 1 base and the J segment 5 bases; nucleotides outside the gene matches: 13. The germline CDR1 and CDR2 sequences are LGHDT and YNNKEL (reference sequence). The CDR3 covers 18 residues. This CDR3 is CASSQGWLAGDLTETQYF. The CDR3 DNA reads as TGTGCCAGCAGCCAAGGGTGGCTAGCGGGAGATTTGACGGAGACCCAGTACTTC.

Remarks on this clone: A junction end diverges from the germline sequence, so it may reflect a read error. The V gene is TRBV3-1 (or the pseudogene TRBV3-2), the J gene TRBJ2-7; D uncertain. CDR3 length: 13 amino acids. Germline-derived CDR1 and CDR2 are LGHDT and YNNKEL (reference sequence). Here the CDR3 DNA reads TGTGCCAGCAGCTCCACAGACCTTTCCGAACCAGTCTTC. Protein sequence: CASSSTDLSEPVF.

J is TRBJ2-7 and V is TRBV4-1; 15 nucleotides agree with TRBD2. Germline CDR1 and CDR2: MGHRA and YSYEKL. The ends lost 2 bases at V and 2 bases at J; junction bases unmatched: 4. The CDR3 has 17 residues. CDR3 nucleotide sequence: TGCGCCAGCAGCCAATCATGGACTAGCGGGAGGGCCTACGAGCAGTACTTC. Its protein product is CASSQSWTSGRAYEQYF.

The genes are TRBV6-6 and TRBJ2-1, with 7 bases matching TRBD2. This CDR3 is 16 amino acids long. V lost 6 bases, J lost 2 bases, and 10 bases stayed unmatched. The germline V gene has CDR1 MNHNY and CDR2 SVGAGI (reference sequence). For the CDR3, the DNA is TGTGCCAGCAGCCCACTCGGGCTAGCGGCCTACAATGAGCAGTTCTTC. This codes for CASSPLGLAAYNEQFF.